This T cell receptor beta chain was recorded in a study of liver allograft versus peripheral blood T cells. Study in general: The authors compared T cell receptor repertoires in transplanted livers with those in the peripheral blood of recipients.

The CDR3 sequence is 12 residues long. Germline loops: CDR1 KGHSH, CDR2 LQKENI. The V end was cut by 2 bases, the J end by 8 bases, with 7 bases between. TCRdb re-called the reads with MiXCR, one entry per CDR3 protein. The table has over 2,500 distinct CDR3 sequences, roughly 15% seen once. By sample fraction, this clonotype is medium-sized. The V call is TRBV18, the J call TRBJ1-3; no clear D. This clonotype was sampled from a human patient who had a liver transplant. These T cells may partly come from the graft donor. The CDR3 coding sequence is TGTGCCAGCTCACCAGGGGAGGACACCATATATTTT. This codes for CASSPGEDTIYF. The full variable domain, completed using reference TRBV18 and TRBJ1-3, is NAGVMQNPRHLVRRRGQEARLRCSPMKGHSHVYWYRQLPEEGLKFMVYLQKENIIDESGMPKERFSAEFPKEGPSILRIQQVVRGDSAAYFCASSPGEDTIYFGEGSWLTVV.